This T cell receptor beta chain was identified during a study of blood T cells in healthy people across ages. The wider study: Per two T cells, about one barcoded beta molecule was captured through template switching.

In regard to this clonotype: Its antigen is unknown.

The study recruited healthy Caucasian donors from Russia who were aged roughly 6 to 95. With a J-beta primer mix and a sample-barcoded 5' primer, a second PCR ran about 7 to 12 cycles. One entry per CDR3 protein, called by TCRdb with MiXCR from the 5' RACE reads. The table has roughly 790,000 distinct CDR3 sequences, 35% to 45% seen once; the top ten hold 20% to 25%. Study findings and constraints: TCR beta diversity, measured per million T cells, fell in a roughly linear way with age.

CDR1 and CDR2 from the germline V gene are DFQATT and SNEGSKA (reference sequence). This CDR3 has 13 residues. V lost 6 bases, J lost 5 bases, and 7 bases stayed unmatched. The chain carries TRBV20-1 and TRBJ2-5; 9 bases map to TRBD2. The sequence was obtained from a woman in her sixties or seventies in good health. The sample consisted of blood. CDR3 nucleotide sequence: TGCAGTGCAGACAGCGGGGGGCCTGAGACCCAGTACTTC. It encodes CSADSGGPETQYF.